What follows are 25 T cell receptor beta chains derived from one specimen sequenced in a study of Ad26.COV2.S vaccination and SARS-CoV-2 variants. Assay: immunoSEQ multiplex PCR; the TCRdb copy retains only in-frame clones and omits some. The table lists some 250,000 clones, around 87% of them singletons. Treatment here: roughly 20 received Ad26.COV2.S at low or high dose, single or two shots; five or six received placebo; per-sample allocation not given. On day 63 after the first injection, vaccine and placebo recipients gave samples. The source was peripheral blood, collected in a trial of Ad26.COV2.S vaccine versus placebo. The receptor source for this set is a person aged 18-65 years who received the Ad26.COV2.S COVID-19 vaccine or a placebo.

The chain combines TRBV7-6 with TRBJ1-6, with 9 bases identical to TRBD1. V dropped 5 bases and J dropped 7; count of bases not matched to a gene: 12. CDR3 length: 17 residues. CDR1 is SGHVS, CDR2 FNYEAQ, per germline. The CDR3 sequence: CASSARDREGNNSPLHF. The CDR3, as DNA: TGTGCCAGCAGCGCCCGGGACAGGGAAGGGAACAATTCACCCCTCCACTTT.

The rearrangement links TRBV30 to TRBJ1-1, with no clear D. This CDR3 region has 14 residues. Germline V gene sequence: CDR1 GTSNPN, CDR2 SVGIG (reference sequence). Trimming stripped 0 bases from V and 1 base from J, with 9 bases between. CDR3 sequence (DNA): TGTGCCTGGAGTGTACATATATCGAACACTGAAGCTTTCTTT. Its translation: CAWSVHISNTEAFF. The full variable domain, its missing parts supplied by reference TRBV30 and TRBJ1-1, is SQTIHQWPATLVQPVGSPLSLECTVEGTSNPNLYWYRQAAGRGLQLLFYSVGIGQISSEVPQNLSASRPQDRQFILSSKKLLLSDSGFYLCAWSVHISNTEAFFGQGTRLTVV.

V usage is TRBV6-5 and J usage is TRBJ2-2; TRBD1 or TRBD2 may be the D gene (5 bases each). V dropped 7 bases and J dropped 7 bases, with 19 bases sitting between them. This CDR3 is built from 15 residues. Per the germline V gene, CDR1 is MNHEY and CDR2 is SVGAGI. The CDR3 region is CASTGQRPDDGELFF. The CDR3 bases are TGTGCCAGCACGGGGCAACGACCAGATGACGGGGAGCTGTTTTTT.

There are a few counts of this clone. The chain recombines TRBV28 with TRBJ2-7, with a possible D match to TRBD2 (6 bases). CDR3 length: 15 amino acids. The germline V gene has CDR1 MDHEN and CDR2 SYDVKM. Trimming removed 8 bases at V and 0 bases at J, with 17 bases between. CDR3 nucleotides: TGTGCCAGCCGGAATCACGGAGGGAACTCCTACGAGCAGTACTTC. Amino acid sequence: CASRNHGGNSYEQYF.

The J gene is TRBJ1-2, the V gene TRBV4-3; 7 bases match TRBD1. Trimming cost V 2 bases and J 3 bases; bases outside gene matches: 18. The germline CDR1 and CDR2 sequences are LGHNA and YSLEER. The CDR3 spans 19 residues. CDR3 nucleotides: TGCGCCAGCAGCCAAAGAGGGGGCTTAGGACAGGAGGGATACTATGGCTACACCTTC. It codes for CASSQRGGLGQEGYYGYTF.

V and J are TRBV5-1 and TRBJ1-6, with 7 nucleotides matching TRBD1. The CDR3 has 15 amino acids. Germline V gene data show CDR1 as SGHRS and CDR2 as YFSETQ. V dropped 4 bases and J dropped 7; count of bases not matched to a gene: 8. The CDR3 DNA sequence: TGCGCCAGCAGCCCCATGACAGGGCCGAATTCACCCCTCCACTTT. Translating gives CASSPMTGPNSPLHF.

The chain recombines TRBV6-2 or TRBV6-3 with TRBJ1-5, with 9 bases fitting TRBD1. This CDR3 contains 15 residues. V trimming: 5 bases; J trimming: 2 bases; junction bases outside the gene matches: 4. Germline assignment: CDR1 MNHEY and CDR2 SVGEGT. CDR3 DNA sequence: TGTGCCAGCAGTCAACAGGGGGCGGGCAATCAGCCCCAGCATTTT. This codes for CASSQQGAGNQPQHF.

The V call is TRBV4-2, the J call TRBJ2-7; D not resolved. This CDR3 is 13 amino acids long. Germline assignment: CDR1 LGHNA and CDR2 YNFKEQ. The V end lost 0 bases, the J end lost 6 bases, and 9 bases lay between the germline ends. CDR3 in DNA: TGTGCCAGCAGCCAAGAGCCAGCGTTCGAGCAGTACTTC. Translation gives CASSQEPAFEQYF.

The genes are TRBV6-5 and TRBJ1-4, with a possible D match to TRBD1 (5 bases). The V end lost 6 bases, the J end lost 8 bases, and 13 bases lay between the germline ends. CDR3 length: 13 amino acids. Germline V gene sequence: CDR1 MNHEY, CDR2 SVGAGI. The chain's CDR3 is CASSDMDTEKLFF. The DNA for the CDR3 is TGTGCCAGCAGCGACATGGACACCGAAAAACTGTTTTTT.

The V gene is TRBV30, the J gene TRBJ2-5, with 14 bases identical to TRBD2. CDR3 length: 16 residues. The ends lost 4 bases at V and 5 bases at J; junction bases unmatched: 9. From germline, CDR1 is GTSNPN and CDR2 SVGIG (reference sequence). The CDR3 protein is CAWTSGTSGGGETQYF. The DNA for the CDR3 is TGTGCCTGGACCTCCGGGACTAGCGGGGGCGGGGAGACCCAGTACTTC. The full variable domain, rest sourced from reference TRBV30 and TRBJ2-5, is SQTIHQWPATLVQPVGSPLSLECTVEGTSNPNLYWYRQAAGRGLQLLFYSVGIGQISSEVPQNLSASRPQDRQFILSSKKLLLSDSGFYLCAWTSGTSGGGETQYFGPGTRLLVL.

V and J are TRBV5-1 and TRBJ2-5, with 15 bases aligning to TRBD2. CDR1 and CDR2 from the germline V gene are SGHRS and YFSETQ. Trimming took 3 bases from V and 4 from J; bases not matched to a gene: 13. This CDR3 comprises 19 residues. The CDR3 sequence is CASSSGLAGGMVVPETQYF. CDR3 nucleotide sequence: TGCGCCAGCAGCTCCGGACTAGCGGGGGGGATGGTCGTACCAGAGACCCAGTACTTC.

This chain joins TRBV6-5 and TRBJ1-1, with a possible D match to TRBD1 (5 bases). Germline values: CDR1 MNHEY, CDR2 SVGAGI. The CDR3 consists of 14 residues. V shed 3 bases and J shed 3 bases, with 11 bases lying between them. In nucleotides, the CDR3 is TGTGCCAGCAGTTATCTGGGGCAGGACACTGAAGCTTTCTTT. Translating gives CASSYLGQDTEAFF.

This rearrangement joins TRBV18 to TRBJ2-7; 12 bases align to TRBD2. The CDR3 spans 17 residues. The trim removed 5 bases at V and 2 bases at J, leaving 10 bases unmatched. Looked up from germline, CDR1 is KGHSH and CDR2 is LQKENI. In DNA, the CDR3 is TGTGCCAGCTCATACGGGACTAGCGGGTCCACCACCTACGAGCAGTACTTC. As protein: CASSYGTSGSTTYEQYF. The full variable domain, its missing parts supplied by reference TRBV18 and TRBJ2-7, is NAGVMQNPRHLVRRRGQEARLRCSPMKGHSHVYWYRQLPEEGLKFMVYLQKENIIDESGMPKERFSAEFPKEGPSILRIQQVVRGDSAAYFCASSYGTSGSTTYEQYFGPGTRLTVT.

V usage is TRBV11-2 and J usage is TRBJ2-1; D remains ambiguous. Germline V gene sequence: CDR1 SGHAT, CDR2 FQNNGV. V shed 2 bases and J shed 1 base, with 3 bases lying between them. The CDR3 is 13 residues long. The CDR3 nucleotides are TGTGCCAGCAGCTTACGGTCCTACAATGAGCAGTTCTTC. Translated, it gives CASSLRSYNEQFF.

The chain combines TRBV7-9 with TRBJ1-2; no reliable D call. Trimming stripped 0 bases from V and 2 bases from J, with 13 bases between. CDR3 size: 16 residues. Per the germline V gene, CDR1 is SEHNR and CDR2 is FQNEAQ (reference sequence). As DNA, the CDR3 is TGTGCCAGCAGCTTAGCGGCACAACCCAAGAACTATGGCTACACCTTC. It specifies CASSLAAQPKNYGYTF.

The chain is built from TRBV5-1 and TRBJ2-5; TRBD2 aligns across 8 bases. The CDR3 runs 20 residues. Looked up from germline, CDR1 is SGHRS and CDR2 is YFSETQ. Germline trimming cut 1 base from V and 3 bases from J; bases unmatched to any gene: 20. The CDR3 bases are TGCGCCAGCAGCTTGTTTCCCACGGGAGGGACCCCCGCCCCCGAAGAGACCCAGTACTTC. Protein: CASSLFPTGGTPAPEETQYF.

The rearrangement uses TRBV4-3 and TRBJ2-2; no clear D. The CDR3 contains 18 residues. Germline V gene sequence: CDR1 LGHNA, CDR2 YSLEER. V shed 0 bases and J shed 0 bases, with 14 bases lying between them. The CDR3, as DNA: TGCGCCAGCAGCCAAGATTATGGAAGATCACCGAACACCGGGGAGCTGTTTTTT. The encoded protein is CASSQDYGRSPNTGELFF.

The chain carries TRBV3-1 (or the pseudogene TRBV3-2) and TRBJ1-5; TRBD1 agrees at 12 bases. V shed 3 bases and J 4 bases; nucleotides not matched to a gene: 4. The CDR3 runs 16 residues. Germline V gene data show CDR1 as LGHDT and CDR2 as YNNKEL (reference sequence). The CDR3 sequence: CASSQGDRGQNQPQHF. DNA of the CDR3: TGTGCCAGCAGCCAGGGGGACAGGGGGCAAAATCAGCCCCAGCATTTT.

This clone was detected only a few times. The chain combines TRBV5-1 with TRBJ2-7, with D perhaps matching TRBD1 or TRBD2 (5 bases each). V was clipped by 0 bases and J by 0 bases, with 10 bases between them. CDR3 length equals 15 residues. CDR1 is SGHRS and CDR2 is YFSETQ in the germline V gene. The chain's CDR3 is CASSLAGDPSYEQYF. DNA for the CDR3: TGCGCCAGCAGCTTGGCCGGGGACCCCTCCTACGAGCAGTACTTC.

The V and J genes are TRBV30 and TRBJ2-3; D perhaps matches TRBD1 (6 bases). Germline loops: CDR1 GTSNPN, CDR2 SVGIG (reference sequence). V lost 3 bases, J lost 6 bases, and 10 bases lay in between. This CDR3 spans 12 amino acids. The CDR3 nucleotides are TGTGCCTGGAGCTCAGGGGTGGATACGCAGTATTTT. Protein: CAWSSGVDTQYF.

This clone was counted once. The V and J genes are TRBV18 and TRBJ2-3; the D is unclear. Looked up from germline, CDR1 is KGHSH and CDR2 is LQKENI. This CDR3 is built from 17 residues. Trimming took off 5 bases at V and 0 bases at J, with 18 bases between the two ends. The CDR3 DNA follows: TGTGCCAGCTCAAGTGCTACTAAGGATTCTAGCACAGATACGCAGTATTTT. Encoded protein: CASSSATKDSSTDTQYF.

The rearrangement links TRBV4-3 to TRBJ2-1, with 7 bases identical to TRBD1. Losses at the gene ends were 1 base for V and 6 bases for J; bases not matched to a gene: 15. The CDR3 loop spans 18 amino acids. Germline CDR1 reads LGHNA; CDR2 reads YSLEER. CDR3 DNA: TGCGCCAGCAGCCAAGCCGACAGGGCATCCGTGGGCAGCAATGAGCAGTTCTTC. It encodes CASSQADRASVGSNEQFF.

The chain links TRBV15 to TRBJ1-1, with D perhaps matching TRBD1 (5 bases). V lost 0 bases, J lost 0 bases, and 8 bases lay in between. Germline V lookup: CDR1 LNHNV, CDR2 YYDKDF (reference sequence). The CDR3 sequence is 15 residues long. This CDR3 is CATSRDQGLNTEAFF. CDR3 in DNA: TGTGCCACCAGCAGAGATCAGGGCCTGAACACTGAAGCTTTCTTT.

This sequence joins TRBV18 and TRBJ1-4; D perhaps matches TRBD1 (6 bases). This CDR3 has 14 amino acids. Germline V CDR1 and CDR2: KGHSH, LQKENI. Trimming took 2 bases from V and 8 from J, leaving 12 bases between them. The CDR3 spells CASSPTGHVEKLFF. The DNA for the CDR3 is TGTGCCAGCTCACCAACGGGACATGTCGAAAAACTGTTTTTT. Full variable domain (missing parts from reference TRBV18 and TRBJ1-4): NAGVMQNPRHLVRRRGQEARLRCSPMKGHSHVYWYRQLPEEGLKFMVYLQKENIIDESGMPKERFSAEFPKEGPSILRIQQVVRGDSAAYFCASSPTGHVEKLFFGSGTQLSVL.

The chain couples TRBV11-3 to TRBJ2-3; 8 positions match TRBD2. V dropped 5 bases and J dropped 2; count of bases not matched to a gene: 6. The germline V gene encodes CDR1 SGHNT and CDR2 YENEEA. The CDR3 is 15 amino acids. DNA for the CDR3: TGTGCCAGCAGCCAAGGAGCGGGGGACACAGATACGCAGTATTTT. Its translation: CASSQGAGDTDTQYF.